This T cell receptor beta chain is from a study of T cell responses to AZD1222 COVID-19 vaccine. Measured with immunoSEQ multiplex PCR; TCRdb has only the in-frame clones, and not every one. The sample lists some 150,000 clones; over 75% were seen once. This CDR3 is 20 amino acids long. The V gene end was trimmed by 4 bases and the J gene end by 0 bases; junction bases not matched to a gene: 12. CDR1 and CDR2 from the germline V gene are SNHLY and FYNNEI. This TCR was recovered from an adult in good health. The sequencing used peripheral blood, collected on day 0 of AZD1222 vaccination. This rearrangement joins TRBV2 to TRBJ2-3, with TRBD2 identical over 14 bases. The CDR3 sequence is CASSGTSGTSGSPSTDTQYF. The CDR3 DNA reads as TGTGCCAGCAGTGGTACCTCTGGGACTAGCGGGAGTCCGAGCACAGATACGCAGTATTTT.